A selection of T cell receptor beta chains follows, all from one sample in a study of T cells after yellow fever vaccination. TCRdb used MiXCR to reprocess the 5' RACE reads, holding one entry per CDR3 protein. The repertoire holds approximately 300,000 distinct CDR3 sequences, with roughly 6.8% as singletons. The source material was PBMCs, sampled around 45 days after the first yellow fever vaccination. The receptors come from a man aged 18 to 30 who received the YFV17D yellow fever vaccine. The conserved cysteine and the conserved F or W are not part of the CDR3 here. D genes are given only for firm matches. Size tells how often a clone was seen (once, few, many) or the class of an expanded clone, and some rows leave it out.

d_gene	len	abundance	v_gene	j_gene	CDR3aa
.	11	many	TRBV27	TRBJ1-2	ASSLLTGHGYT
.	11	many	TRBV7-6	TRBJ2-3	ATRGEGTDTQY
TRBD2	12	.	TRBV20-1	TRBJ2-5	SALAGETQGTQY
.	12	many	TRBV20-1	TRBJ2-5	SARVGGLGETQY
.	12	few	TRBV5-1	TRBJ1-6	ASSIGVPTSPLH
.	9	few	TRBV20-1	TRBJ2-1	SAGLYNEQF
.	11	few	TRBV5-1	TRBJ2-1	ASSLSLRNEQF
TRBD1	15	.	TRBV10-3	TRBJ2-1	AITPSSPGTDYNEQF
TRBD2	14	.	TRBV7-2	TRBJ2-1	ASSLFPLAGGYEQF
.	14	.	TRBV5-1	TRBJ1-2	ASSLAQALDTYGYT
.	11	.	TRBV5-4	TRBJ2-5	ASSPAEGSTQY
TRBD2	13	.	TRBV10-3	TRBJ2-5	AISYSGKVQETQY
.	10	many	TRBV5-1	TRBJ2-7	ASSLESYEQY
.	11	many	TRBV7-9	TRBJ1-1	ASSHGGKGEAF
.	11	few	TRBV10-3	TRBJ2-3	AISLQDSDTQY
.	12	.	TRBV12-3/TRBV12-4	TRBJ1-1	ASSLDDMNTEAF
TRBD2	15	few	TRBV13	TRBJ2-1	ASSEPFRAGGENEQF
.	9	.	TRBV7-6	TRBJ2-1	ASSHGGEQF
.	14	.	TRBV5-1	TRBJ2-1	ASSLVGPAAQNEQF
.	11	many	TRBV7-2	TRBJ2-1	ASSSSSWNEQF
.	11	few	TRBV5-4	TRBJ1-1	ASRTDGNTEAF
.	13	.	TRBV6-2/TRBV6-3	TRBJ1-2	ASSHTRGQGYGYT
.	12	many	TRBV6-2/TRBV6-3	TRBJ1-1	ASRIGVSGTEAF
.	13	few	TRBV5-4	TRBJ1-2	ASSFRAYDNYGYT
.	12	few	TRBV18	TRBJ1-1	ASSPLFEQPEAF
TRBD1	11	.	TRBV6-1	TRBJ1-5	AGGQVSNQPQH
.	11	.	TRBV4-1	TRBJ1-2	ASSQDGGYGYT
TRBD1	14	many	TRBV5-4	TRBJ2-7	ASSPGTATTSYEQY
.	14	.	TRBV6-5	TRBJ1-1	ASSYLRGFANTEAF
TRBD1	15	.	TRBV6-2/TRBV6-3	TRBJ2-6	ASSRIRTGAGANILT
.	11	many	TRBV18	TRBJ2-5	ASSPLRRETQY
.	12	many	TRBV4-2	TRBJ2-3	ASSQDLYRDTQY
TRBD2	14	many	TRBV2	TRBJ2-1	ASSRRVAGGLNEQF
TRBD2	12	.	TRBV10-2	TRBJ2-7	ASRPSGSSYEQY
.	10	.	TRBV5-6	TRBJ2-5	ASTGGVQTQY
.	11	many	TRBV3-1	TRBJ1-5	ASSQRENQPQH
TRBD1	17	few	TRBV27	TRBJ1-2	ASSPMFAGTGGIPYGYT
.	12	few	TRBV7-9	TRBJ1-2	ASSFHGGSYGYT
.	11	.	TRBV20-1	TRBJ2-2	SARPANTGELF
.	12	.	TRBV7-2	TRBJ2-1	ASSLDRTYNEQF
.	14	.	TRBV10-3	TRBJ2-3	AISKAAGTSTDTQY
.	14	many	TRBV6-2/TRBV6-3	TRBJ2-5	ASSWVVLRLQETQY
TRBD2	14	few	TRBV6-4	TRBJ2-3	ASSESSGGQLDTQY
.	11	many	TRBV7-2	TRBJ2-7	ASSFLGYYEQY
TRBD1	14	many	TRBV7-9	TRBJ1-5	ASSLGGTGGNQPQH
.	15	few	TRBV5-5	TRBJ1-5	ASSERDVRSGNQPQH
.	14	few	TRBV12-3/TRBV12-4	TRBJ1-2	ASSHDGQSANYGYT
TRBD2	15	.	TRBV11-2	TRBJ2-1	ASSSRTSGGRVYEQF
.	12	many	TRBV12-3/TRBV12-4	TRBJ1-4	ASSLGATNEKLF
.	11	many	TRBV13	TRBJ1-2	ASSLNRGSGYT
TRBD1	11	few	TRBV7-2	TRBJ1-2	ASSYVRGRGYT
.	14	many	TRBV20-1	TRBJ2-3	SARDQAGLEVDTQY
.	11	many	TRBV12-5	TRBJ1-5	ASGLVSVEPQH
.	12	.	TRBV5-5	TRBJ2-1	ASSSVYSYNEQF
.	11	.	TRBV20-1	TRBJ1-1	SAPHVRNTEAF